This T cell receptor (beta chain) originates from a study of T cells in Graves' hyperthyroidism and ophthalmopathy. Study results and caveats: Most thyroid clonotypes with frequency above 0.001 were detected in blood.

This clonotype has more than one count but fewer than ten. The antigen is undetermined. V lost 1 base and J lost 0, with 11 bases in between. This CDR3 is built from 16 residues. Amplification targeted TCR beta CDR3 regions from RNA transcripts. An initial round of RT-PCR targeting the TCR CDR3 relied on the HTBI primer set. In TCRdb, the multiplex PCR reads were re-called with MiXCR into one record per CDR3 protein. The table includes roughly 630,000 distinct CDR3 sequences, less than 20% detected once. Stable hyperthyroidism: no ophthalmopathy progression over 18 months of follow-up. Participants, patients aged 18 to 65, had newly diagnosed hyperthyroidism with a duration under 2 months. Reasons for excluding patients were uncontrolled infection, other autoimmune disease, pregnancy or lactation.

Specimen: blood. This receptor was obtained from a woman aged 25 to 39 with Graves' hyperthyroidism. The genes are TRBV12-3 or TRBV12-4 and TRBJ2-3, with D uncertain. The CDR3 here is CASSLGRLMSTDTQYF. DNA for the CDR3: TGTGCCAGCAGTTTAGGTCGGCTTATGAGCACAGATACGCAGTATTTT.